A selection of T cell receptor beta chains follows, all from one sample in a study of beta chain features in type 1 diabetes. The table came from immunoSEQ multiplex PCR; TCRdb's copy has only in-frame clones and leaves some out. The data contain around 170,000 clones, approximately 9.9% of them singletons. Sequencing input: central memory CD4+ T cells from blood. All receptors come from a young woman in good health. Each CDR3 is given with its conserved first and last residue. The D gene is left open where the match is weak. Size values are once, few and many counts, or a class for expanded clones, and some rows have none.

>TRBD2|TRBJ2-5|few|TRBV11-3
CASSPTSGIGTQYF
>.|TRBJ2-3|few|TRBV18
CASSPMLTGREGVDTQYF
>.|TRBJ2-5|few|TRBV5-6
CASSLDPRSGETQYF
>.|TRBJ1-6|few|TRBV27
CASSPPGDFVSLHF
>TRBD2|TRBJ2-5|few|TRBV7-9
CASRPPGGERETQYF
>.|TRBJ1-2|few|TRBV5-4
CASSRGKSYGYTF
>.|TRBJ1-6|.|TRBV2
CASRGEVTNSPLHF
>TRBD2|TRBJ2-1|.|TRBV7-2
CASSLLAGIQGNEQFF
>.|TRBJ2-1|few|TRBV7-3
CASSLQLASYNEQFF
>.|TRBJ1-2|few|TRBV7-2
CASSSADFYGYTF
>.|TRBJ1-6|.|TRBV7-2
CASSLREGHSPLHF
>.|TRBJ2-2|.|TRBV2
CASQGTGELFF
>.|TRBJ1-4|.|TRBV18
CASSPNRAEEKLFF
>TRBD1|TRBJ1-2|.|TRBV6-4
CASRPSGQGGGYTF
>.|TRBJ2-2|.|TRBV19
CASDTGQNTGELFF
>TRBD2|TRBJ2-1|few|TRBV7-3
CASSFQPGLVYSEQFF
>TRBD2|TRBJ2-3|.|TRBV7-9
CASSLSGGAGDTQYF
>.|TRBJ2-7|.|TRBV5-1
CASSFGDFYSYEQYF
>.|TRBJ2-5|few|TRBV7-9
CASSPRVQETQYF
>TRBD1|TRBJ2-1|.|TRBV7-9
CASSSPDRAGNEQFF
>TRBD1|TRBJ1-1|.|TRBV7-2
CASSLWTGRGTEAFF
>TRBD1|TRBJ2-3|few|TRBV5-1
CASGQGAIGTDTQYF
>TRBD1|TRBJ2-5|.|TRBV27
CASKGDSQETQYF
>.|TRBJ2-7|few|TRBV5-1
CASSPDSDSYEQYF
>TRBD2|TRBJ2-1|.|TRBV7-2
CASIRLAGGNEQFF
>.|TRBJ1-1|few|TRBV30
CAWIRGYTEAFF